The sequence of this T cell receptor beta chain was determined in a study of blood T cells in healthy people across ages (dated by TCRdb to the mid-2010s). About the full investigation: Template switching captured roughly one uniquely barcoded TCR beta cDNA molecule per two T cells in model experiments. Using deep sequencing normalized with unique cDNA molecular identifiers, the study measured how TCR beta repertoire diversity changes with age. The donors were split into four age groups: young (average roughly 15 years), middle-aged (over 35), aged (about 56) and long-lived (approximately 80). To avoid experimental bias, donors of different ages were randomly spread across the sequencing lanes. Two additional independent replicas of 1 million unique cDNA reads from the same blood draw were analyzed for two donors (one aged 18 to 29 and one aged 80 or older).

The library was built by means of 5' RACE. Reads for this sample came from an Illumina HiSeq 2500. The second PCR ran for about 6 to 11 cycles and used a J-beta primer mix along with a sample-barcoded 5' primer. A unique molecular identifier was introduced onto each TCR beta cDNA molecule by a template-switch 5' adaptor carrying 12 random nucleotides. At least 2.5 million CDR3-containing paired-end reads were obtained from each sample. First-strand cDNA was synthesized from all RNA with the Mint cDNA synthesis kit, primed by a TRBC-specific oligonucleotide. Following uracil-DNA glycosylase treatment, all cDNA underwent a first 18-cycle PCR with the universal primers M1SS and BC2_uni_R. In the paper's pipeline: For normalization, 1 million high-quality reads, each with a distinct molecular identifier, were randomly selected from each sample. Reads sharing molecular identifiers were discarded rather than binned into consensus sequences. MiTCR, run with a Q25 quality threshold and the strictest error-elimination algorithm, handled CDR3 identification, clonotype clustering and error correction. A nonparametric unseen species model with Euler transformation was used to estimate lower-bound total TCR beta diversity. Through fastp at Q25 and MiXCR, TCRdb rebuilt clones from the public reads, retaining in-frame beta chains. Duplicate CDR3 protein sequences are folded into a single record with the most common DNA and genes. It is TCRdb's table, rather than the study itself, that gives the V and J calls and clone size. This sample gives more than 700,000 distinct CDR3 sequences in total; approximately 53% of them show up just once. The ten most abundant clones make up around 41% of the sample.

CDR1 SGHTA and CDR2 FQGNSA are derived from the germline V gene. Inclusive of the bounding cysteine and phenylalanine, the CDR3 is 15 residues long. The DNA shown is the 45-base CDR3, in frame from base 1. The donors were around 39 Caucasian individuals from Russia, aged roughly 6 to 90 years, who were systemically healthy. Each donor gave 8 to 10 milliliters of peripheral blood, collected into EDTA-treated Vacutainer tubes. Ficoll-Paque density-gradient centrifugation was used to isolate PBMCs, with at least 6.5 million per sample. Total RNA was extracted from PBMCs with Trizol reagent, with at least 5 micrograms obtained per sample. For every donor, an aliquot of PBMCs went through flow cytometry to measure the percentages of naive CD45RAhigh/CD27high T cells. Broad study findings and their caveats: Because profiling used bulk unsorted PBMCs, naive and antigen-experienced compartments could not be compared conclusively. The percentage of naive T cells measured by flow cytometry correlated strongly with observed TCR beta diversity. Because the CMV infection status of the donors was unknown, age-related changes in expanded clonotypes may potentially have been confounded. Observed TCR beta diversity per million T cells fell roughly linearly with age, and a significant reduction was already apparent by age around 39. Total diversity estimates from one million sequenced T cells were considered lower bounds and underestimates. Compared with the aged group, the long-lived group had more naive CD4+ T cells, fewer expanded clones and increased TCR diversity, a pattern suggesting age selection.

As concerns this clonotype: It lacks a known antigen. Within one base of it there is no much larger clone, and no base qualities were kept.

The chain employs TRBV7-2 and TRBJ2-7; 7 central bases correspond to TRBD2. The J call may not be correct, given that the DNA end is closer to TRBJ2-5. This TCR derives from an elderly man in good health. The sample taken for sequencing was blood. CDR3 loop: CASSLRGRASETQYF. The nucleotide sequence reads as follows: TGTGCCAGCAGCTTAAGAGGGAGGGCGTCGGAGACCCAGTACTTC.